This T cell receptor beta chain was sequenced in a study of shared clonotypes between healthy human individuals. Study conclusions and caveats: Donor scarcity curtailed the genetic and exposure-history diversity represented herein. Large sequencing depth failed to make sorted-subset sequencing complete, rarefaction showed.

As originally analysed: Owing to the provision of junction-only sequences devoid of quality scores by immunoSEQ, filtering differed. Generated by immunoSEQ multiplex PCR, the TCRdb table keeps only in-frame clones and is missing some. V and J calls and clone size follow that table, whereas D and trimming were derived from the DNA. The table records over 950,000 clones, roughly 80% of them present only once. CDR1 and CDR2 (germline): SGHTS, YDEGEE. The CDR3 spans 16 residues. V was pared by 3 bases and J by 2 bases, with 6 bases of the junction left unmatched. This clone occurred once. No antigen is known for it.

The chain has TRBV5-8 and TRBJ2-2; 8 bases are a match to TRBD1. The source is a man younger than 35 in good health. Some clones in this sample may be carry-over from other donors' samples. Sequenced input: memory CD4+ T cells from PBMCs. This sample's subset: CD45RA-negative fraction. In nucleotides, the CDR3 is TGTGCCAGCAGCTCTCGGACAGGGAGAAACACCGGGGAGCTGTTTTTT. Translated, it gives CASSSRTGRNTGELFF. Together with reference TRBV5-8 and TRBJ2-2, the CDR3 gives the full variable domain: EAGVTQSPTHLIKTRGQQATLRCSPISGHTSVYWYQQALGLGLQFLLWYDEGEERNRGNFPPRFSGRQFPNYSSELNVNALELEDSALYLCASSSRTGRNTGELFFGEGSRLTVL.